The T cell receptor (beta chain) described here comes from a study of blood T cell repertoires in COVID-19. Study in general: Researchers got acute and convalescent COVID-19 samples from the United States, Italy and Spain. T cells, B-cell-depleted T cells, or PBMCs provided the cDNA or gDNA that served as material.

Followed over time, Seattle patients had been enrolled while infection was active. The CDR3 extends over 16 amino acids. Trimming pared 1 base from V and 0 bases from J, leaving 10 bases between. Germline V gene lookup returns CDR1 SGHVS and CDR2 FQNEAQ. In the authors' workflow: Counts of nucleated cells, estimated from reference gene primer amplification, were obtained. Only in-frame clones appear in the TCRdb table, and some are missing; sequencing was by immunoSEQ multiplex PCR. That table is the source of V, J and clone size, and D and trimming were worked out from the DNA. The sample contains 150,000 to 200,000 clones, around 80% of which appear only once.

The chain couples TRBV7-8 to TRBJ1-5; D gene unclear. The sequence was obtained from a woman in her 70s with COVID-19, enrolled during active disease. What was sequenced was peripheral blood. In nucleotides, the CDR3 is TGTGCCAGCAGCTTAGGGGCACCGAATAGCAATCAGCCCCAGCATTTT. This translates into CASSLGAPNSNQPQHF. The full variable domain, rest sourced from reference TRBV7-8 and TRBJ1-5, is GAGVSQSPRYKVAKRGQDVALRCDPISGHVSLFWYQQALGQGPEFLTYFQNEAQLDKSGLPSDRFFAERPEGSVSTLKIQRTQQEDSAVYLCASSLGAPNSNQPQHFGDGTRLSIL.